This record covers a single T cell receptor beta chain. Antigen: not known. A read error may account for a junction end that differs from germline. The sample is drawn from a study of shared clonotypes between healthy human individuals. As for the study in general: Three plates were used per donor for CD4 naive, three for CD4 memory, two for CD8 naive and one for CD8 memory. Whole-study results and caveats: Clonotypes not shared had lower generation probabilities than those common to all four donors.

Sequenced by immunoSEQ multiplex PCR; TCRdb stores in-frame clones only, minus some. The sample lists approximately 2.5 million clones, roughly nine tenths occurring once. From germline, CDR1 is SEHNR and CDR2 FQNEAQ (reference sequence). This CDR3 has 14 amino acids. The source material was naive CD4+ T cells sorted from blood. Indicated subset: CD45RA+ positively selected. The genes are TRBV7-9 and TRBJ2-5; D call uncertain. This clonotype originated in a man in his late teens or twenties in good health. CDR3 sequence: CASSLAGIYYPTNF. The DNA for the CDR3 is TGTGCCAGCAGCTTAGCGGGCATCTATTATCCTACGAACTTC.